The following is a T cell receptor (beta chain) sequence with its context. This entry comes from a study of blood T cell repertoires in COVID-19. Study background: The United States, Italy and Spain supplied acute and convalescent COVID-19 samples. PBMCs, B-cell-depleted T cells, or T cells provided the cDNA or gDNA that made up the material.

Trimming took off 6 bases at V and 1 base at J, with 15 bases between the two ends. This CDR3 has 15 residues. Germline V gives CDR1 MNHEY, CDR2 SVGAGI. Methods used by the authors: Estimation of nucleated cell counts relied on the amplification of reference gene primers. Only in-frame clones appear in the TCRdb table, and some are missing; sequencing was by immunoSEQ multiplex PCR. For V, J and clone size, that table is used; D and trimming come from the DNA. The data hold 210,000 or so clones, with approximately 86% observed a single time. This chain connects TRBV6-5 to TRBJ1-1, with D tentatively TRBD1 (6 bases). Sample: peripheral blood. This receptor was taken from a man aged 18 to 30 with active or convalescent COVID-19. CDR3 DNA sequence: TGTGCCAGCAGCTCAGGGGCCTTGGGGAACACTGAAGCTTTCTTT. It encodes CASSSGALGNTEAFF.